The clone carrying this T cell receptor (beta chain) was found a few times. Antigen unknown. The record originates from a study of identical twins. Overall study results and limits: Memory repertoires lacked the insertion deficit that abundant cord blood beta clonotypes showed. For out-of-frame alpha sequences shared by twins, low generation probability was in excess.

TCRdb fed the 5' RACE reads into MiXCR, producing one record per CDR3 protein. The table shows about 460,000 distinct CDR3 sequences, with approximately 14% occurring only once. Germline assignment: CDR1 MGHDK and CDR2 SYGVNS. V dropped 2 bases and J dropped 10; count of bases not matched to a gene: 6. This CDR3 comprises 15 residues. These sequences were also reported in another study, on yellow fever vaccine responses in identical twins.

The receptor comes from a young woman in good health. Source material: CD4+ T cells sorted from blood. The rearrangement uses TRBV25-1 and TRBJ1-4, with 11 positions matching TRBD1. DNA for the CDR3: TGTGCCAGCAGTGAAGGGGGACAGGGGGAGCGAAAACTGTTTTTT. It specifies CASSEGGQGERKLFF.